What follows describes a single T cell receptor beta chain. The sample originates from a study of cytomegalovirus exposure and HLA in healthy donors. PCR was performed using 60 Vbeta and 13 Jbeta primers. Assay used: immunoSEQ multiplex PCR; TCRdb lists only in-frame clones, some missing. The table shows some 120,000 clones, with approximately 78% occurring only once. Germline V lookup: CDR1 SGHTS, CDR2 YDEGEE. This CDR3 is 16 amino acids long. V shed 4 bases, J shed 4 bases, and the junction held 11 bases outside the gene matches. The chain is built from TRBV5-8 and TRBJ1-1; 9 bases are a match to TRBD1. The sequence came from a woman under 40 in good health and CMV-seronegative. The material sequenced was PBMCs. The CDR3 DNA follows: TGTGCCAGCAGCAATCGGGACAGGGCGGGGGGCACTGAAGCTTTCTTT. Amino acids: CASSNRDRAGGTEAFF.